Listed below are T cell receptor beta chains from one sample, sequenced in a study of T cell clusters in autoimmune cytopenias. TCRdb reprocessed the multiplex PCR reads; each CDR3 protein has one entry and no DNA is given. The sample totals roughly 4,400 distinct CDR3 sequences. This sample was shared with a second study, whose subject was T cell repertoires in aging, cancer and after chemotherapy.

Material for sequencing was peripheral blood. All receptors derive from a human donor in good health. Both conserved end residues are part of each CDR3. Not every row has a clone size; where given, it reads once, few, many or a size class.

v_gene	abundance	j_gene	CDR3aa
TRBV5-6	.	TRBJ1-5	CASSLYDSHSNQPQHF
TRBV6-1	.	TRBJ2-1	CASPNLPGQGSISYNEQFF
TRBV6-2/TRBV6-3	medium-sized	TRBJ2-3	CASTGTAPDTQYF
TRBV27	.	TRBJ2-7	CASSRLTSGSYEQYF
TRBV6-5	medium-sized	TRBJ2-3	CASSYVGGVGTDTQYF
TRBV6-5	.	TRBJ1-2	CASSASGDRGYGYTF
TRBV15	.	TRBJ2-7	CATRLDRAHEQYF
TRBV15	medium-sized	TRBJ2-2	CATRREYTGELFF
TRBV6-4	.	TRBJ1-1	CASSDSGPAEAFF
TRBV24-1	.	TRBJ2-3	CATSDKLDPRGDTQYF
TRBV12-3/TRBV12-4	.	TRBJ1-1	CASSLVAEAFF
TRBV5-1	.	TRBJ1-1	CASSERPGGSTEAFF
TRBV20-1	.	TRBJ2-3	CSARQGARDTQYF
TRBV19	medium-sized	TRBJ2-1	CASSIVLGNEQFF
TRBV30	.	TRBJ1-2	CAWTGQGYYGYTF
TRBV27	medium-sized	TRBJ2-7	CASSERVTYEQYF
TRBV27	.	TRBJ2-2	CASSLSRGTGELFF
TRBV30	.	TRBJ2-1	CAWSVHSKAGGSNEQFF
TRBV13	.	TRBJ2-5	CASSYQRGGRGGRETQYF
TRBV6-4	.	TRBJ2-3	CASTPGLAGARSTDTQYF
TRBV6-6	.	TRBJ2-2	CATRRGNTGELFF
TRBV15	.	TRBJ1-1	CATSRDLSAEAFF
TRBV6-2/TRBV6-3	medium-sized	TRBJ2-1	CASDNMGLAGNEQFF
TRBV7-9	.	TRBJ1-1	CASSLSGQRNTEAFF
TRBV19	medium-sized	TRBJ2-3	CASLRRGFDYGDTQYF
TRBV12-3/TRBV12-4	.	TRBJ2-7	CASSTRVGLAGVRYEQYF
TRBV29-1	medium-sized	TRBJ2-2	CSVELVRGTGELFF
TRBV27	.	TRBJ2-2	CASSLGWGLNTGELFF
TRBV5-6	.	TRBJ1-6	CASSTVGGGVNSPLHF
TRBV11-1	medium-sized	TRBJ2-3	CASSFRIGERDTQYF
TRBV6-5	.	TRBJ1-5	CASSRNEGSNQPQHF
TRBV6-5	.	TRBJ1-2	CASSATGVGYGYTF
TRBV19	medium-sized	TRBJ2-3	CASTGSGGTDTQYF
TRBV6-5	.	TRBJ2-7	CASSSKGMEQYF
TRBV12-3/TRBV12-4	.	TRBJ2-1	CARDPTHGKVLNEQFF
TRBV18	.	TRBJ2-6	CASSPETGLSGANVLTF
TRBV29-1	medium-sized	TRBJ2-1	CSVGSGEEGEQFF
TRBV19	.	TRBJ1-5	CASSIGAGRVNQPQHF
TRBV12-3/TRBV12-4	.	TRBJ1-2	CASSFEGLYGYTF
TRBV13	.	TRBJ2-4	CASSPSSTSGKLAKNIQYF
TRBV5-6	medium-sized	TRBJ2-6	CASSLVAGGSGANVLTF
TRBV19	.	TRBJ1-5	CASKQGVIGNQPQHF
TRBV19	.	TRBJ2-2	CASSSGATNTGELFF
TRBV7-7	.	TRBJ2-2	CASSLRQDGELFF
TRBV27	.	TRBJ1-1	CASKGQPANTEAFF
TRBV10-3	.	TRBJ2-7	CAISERYEQYF
TRBV15	.	TRBJ2-7	CATSREDQTVPYEQYF
TRBV6-2/TRBV6-3	.	TRBJ2-1	CASSYRFGTSGPEQFF
TRBV19	.	TRBJ1-4	CASSMTGELTTNEKLFF
TRBV20-1	.	TRBJ2-7	CSAMGLADSYEQYF
TRBV7-2	.	TRBJ2-7	CASSRTSGRAFYEQYF
TRBV27	medium-sized	TRBJ1-2	CASRTQGPYGYTF
TRBV15	.	TRBJ2-2	CATSRDGGVGELFF
TRBV27	.	TRBJ2-1	CASSDRDPGNEQFF
TRBV6-5	medium-sized	TRBJ2-3	CASVAGGLGDTQYF
TRBV15	.	TRBJ2-3	CATSRDDEEMADSRDTQYF